Shown below are 9 T cell receptor beta chains from a single sample sequenced in a study of shared clonotypes between healthy human individuals. Only in-frame clones appear in the TCRdb table, and some are missing; sequencing was by immunoSEQ multiplex PCR. The sample holds over a million clones; about 84% are singletons and the top ten take under 0.65%. The specimen was memory CD4+ T cells from PBMCs. The subset here: CD45RA-negative fraction. These receptors all stem from a man between 18 and 35 years old in good health. Some clones in this sample may be carry-over from other donors' samples.

V gene TRBV7-9 combines with J gene TRBJ2-3; possibly TRBD2 for D (6 bases). This CDR3 is built from 17 residues. The ends were cut back, 2 bases at V and 4 bases at J, with 19 bases in the middle. CDR1 and CDR2 from the germline V gene are SEHNR and FQNEAQ (reference sequence). CDR3 amino acids: CASSLLHGSGFADTQYF. CDR3 coding DNA: TGTGCCAGCAGCTTATTGCACGGGAGTGGGTTCGCAGATACGCAGTATTTT.

The chain is built from TRBV19 and TRBJ1-3; D is uncertain. The V end was cut by 6 bases, the J end by 3 bases, with 6 bases between. The CDR3 is 12 amino acids. The germline V gene has CDR1 LNHDA and CDR2 SQIVND (reference sequence). This chain's CDR3 is CASSERGNTIYF. The CDR3 nucleotides are TGTGCCAGTAGCGAACGTGGAAACACCATATATTTT.

J is TRBJ2-5 and V is TRBV6-6; a weak D match, TRBD1 (8 bases). The better agreement between TRBJ2-7 and the DNA end casts doubt on the J call. The CDR3 loop spans 13 amino acids. The germline V gene encodes CDR1 MNHNY and CDR2 SVGAGI (reference sequence). The CDR3 region is CASMDREGHEQYF. Written as DNA, the CDR3 is TGTGCCAGCATGGACAGGGAGGGCCACGAGCAGTACTTC.

J is TRBJ2-2 and V is TRBV5-4, with 8 bases fitting TRBD1. With 4 bases clipped from V and 6 bases from J, the junction kept 8 bases outside the gene matches. The CDR3 has 15 amino acids. CDR1 and CDR2 from the germline V gene are SGHNT and YYREEE (reference sequence). The CDR3 loop is CASSPRDRRAGELFF. In nucleotides, the CDR3 is TGTGCCAGCAGCCCCAGGGACAGGCGGGCCGGGGAGCTGTTTTTT.

J is TRBJ2-3 and V is TRBV11-2; 8 bases align to TRBD2. Germline assignment: CDR1 SGHAT and CDR2 FQNNGV. The CDR3 consists of 13 residues. Trimming removed 7 bases from V and 5 bases from J; junction bases left unmatched: 5. Written as DNA, the CDR3 is TGTGCCAGCACTACTAGCGGCCTAGATACGCAGTATTTT. Its protein product is CASTTSGLDTQYF.

CDR3 in amino acids: CASSRDGNYGYTF. CDR3 DNA sequence: TGTGCCAGCAGTAGGGACGGTAACTATGGCTACACCTTC. The V call is TRBV6-5, the J call TRBJ1-2, with a possible D match to TRBD1 (5 bases). Trimming took 5 bases from V and 1 from J, leaving 8 bases between them. Germline V CDR1 and CDR2: MNHEY, SVGAGI. This CDR3 is 13 amino acids long.

The chain carries TRBV11-2 and TRBJ2-7; D gene unclear. V dropped 5 bases and J dropped 3 bases, with 14 bases sitting between them. The CDR3 totals 14 residues. Germline V gene lookup returns CDR1 SGHAT and CDR2 FQNNGV. In DNA, the CDR3 is TGTGCCAGCAGCCCCGAGCTACAAAACTACGAGCAGTACTTC. Translating it yields CASSPELQNYEQYF. Using reference TRBV11-2 and TRBJ2-7 for the parts outside the CDR3, the full variable domain is EAGVAQSPRYKIIEKRQSVAFWCNPISGHATLYWYQQILGQGPKLLIQFQNNGVVDDSQLPKDRFSAERLKGVDSTLKIQPAKLEDSAVYLCASSPELQNYEQYFGPGTRLTVT.

This clone was picked up one time. The rearrangement links TRBV7-3 to TRBJ1-1; 8 positions match TRBD1. Looked up from germline, CDR1 is SGHTA and CDR2 is FQGTGA. CDR3 length: 14 residues. With V trimmed by 5 bases and J by 5 bases, 7 bases remained unmatched. CDR3 sequence: CASSQDRGGTEAFF. In DNA, the CDR3 is TGTGCCAGCAGCCAAGACAGGGGTGGTACTGAAGCTTTCTTT.

This sequence joins TRBV27 and TRBJ2-3, with no clear D. CDR3 length: 16 residues. V was shortened by 4 bases and J by 0 bases, with 14 bases between the two germline ends. Germline CDR1 reads MNHEY; CDR2 reads SMNVEV (reference sequence). The CDR3 DNA reads TGTGCCAGCAGTTCACCCGCCCCCCCTAGCACAGATACGCAGTATTTT. As protein: CASSSPAPPSTDTQYF.